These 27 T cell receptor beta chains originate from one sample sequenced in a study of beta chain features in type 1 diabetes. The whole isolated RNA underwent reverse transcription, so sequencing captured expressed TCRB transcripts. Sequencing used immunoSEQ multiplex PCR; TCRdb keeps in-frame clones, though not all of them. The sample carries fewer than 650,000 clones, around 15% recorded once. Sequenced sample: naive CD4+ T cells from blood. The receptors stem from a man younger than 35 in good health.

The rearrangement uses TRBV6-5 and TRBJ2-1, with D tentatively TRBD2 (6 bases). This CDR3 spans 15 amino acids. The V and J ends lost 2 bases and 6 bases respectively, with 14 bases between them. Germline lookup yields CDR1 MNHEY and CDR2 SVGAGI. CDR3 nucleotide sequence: TGTGCCAGCAGTTACCGGGACTCCCGAGGCAATGAGCAGTTCTTC. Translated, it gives CASSYRDSRGNEQFF.

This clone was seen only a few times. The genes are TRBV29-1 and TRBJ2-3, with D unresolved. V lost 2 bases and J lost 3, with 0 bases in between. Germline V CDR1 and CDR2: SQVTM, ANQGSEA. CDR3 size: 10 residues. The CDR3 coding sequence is TGCAGCGTTGAAACAGATACGCAGTATTTT. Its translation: CSVETDTQYF.

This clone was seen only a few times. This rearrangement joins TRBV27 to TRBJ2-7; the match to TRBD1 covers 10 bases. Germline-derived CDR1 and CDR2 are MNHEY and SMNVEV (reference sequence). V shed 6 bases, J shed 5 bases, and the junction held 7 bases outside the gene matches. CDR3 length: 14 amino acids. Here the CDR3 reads CASSQDRGLHEQYF. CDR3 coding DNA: TGTGCCAGCAGCCAGGACAGGGGGTTGCACGAGCAGTACTTC.

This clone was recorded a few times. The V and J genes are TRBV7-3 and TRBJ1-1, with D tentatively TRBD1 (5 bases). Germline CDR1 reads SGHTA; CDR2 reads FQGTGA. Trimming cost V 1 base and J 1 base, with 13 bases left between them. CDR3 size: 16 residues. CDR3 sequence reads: CASSLKGRGRNTEAFF. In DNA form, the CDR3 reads TGTGCCAGCAGCTTAAAGGGGCGTGGGAGGAACACTGAAGCTTTCTTT.

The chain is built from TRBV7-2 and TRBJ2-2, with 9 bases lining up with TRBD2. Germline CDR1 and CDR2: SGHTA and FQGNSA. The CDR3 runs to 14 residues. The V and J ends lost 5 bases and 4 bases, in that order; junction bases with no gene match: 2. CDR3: CASSRRGGTGELFF. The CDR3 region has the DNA TGTGCCAGCAGCCGGCGGGGGGGCACCGGGGAGCTGTTTTTT.

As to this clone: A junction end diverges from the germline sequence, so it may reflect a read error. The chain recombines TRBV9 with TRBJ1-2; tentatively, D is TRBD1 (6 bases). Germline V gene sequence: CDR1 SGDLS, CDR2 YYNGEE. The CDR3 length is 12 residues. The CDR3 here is CARSEGDRVATF. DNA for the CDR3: TGTGCCAGAAGCGAGGGGGACCGGGTCGCCACCTTC.

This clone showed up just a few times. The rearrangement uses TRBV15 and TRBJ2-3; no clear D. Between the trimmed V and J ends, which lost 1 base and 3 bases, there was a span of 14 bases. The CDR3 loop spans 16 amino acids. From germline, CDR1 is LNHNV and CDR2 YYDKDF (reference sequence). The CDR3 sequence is CATSRGTFSPTDTQYF. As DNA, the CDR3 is TGTGCCACCAGCAGAGGAACCTTTAGTCCAACAGATACGCAGTATTTT.

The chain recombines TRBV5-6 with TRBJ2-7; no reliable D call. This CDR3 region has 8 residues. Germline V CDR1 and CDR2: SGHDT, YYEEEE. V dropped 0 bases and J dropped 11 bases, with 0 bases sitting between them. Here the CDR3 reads CASSLEYF. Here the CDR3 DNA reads TGTGCCAGCAGCTTGGAGTACTTC.

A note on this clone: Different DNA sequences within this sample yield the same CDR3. Here the CDR3 reads CASSPTGGSYEQYF. In nucleotides, the CDR3 is TGCGCCAGCAGTCCAACAGGGGGGAGCTACGAGCAGTACTTC. The V and J genes are TRBV5-1 and TRBJ2-7, with 8 bases matching TRBD1. CDR3 length equals 14 residues. With V trimmed by 5 bases and J by 3 bases, 7 bases remained unmatched. The germline V gene has CDR1 SGHRS and CDR2 YFSETQ.

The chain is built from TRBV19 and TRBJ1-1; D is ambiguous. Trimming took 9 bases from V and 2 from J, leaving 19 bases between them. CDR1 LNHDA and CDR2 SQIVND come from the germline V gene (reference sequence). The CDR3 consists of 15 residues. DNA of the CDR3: TGTGCCAGCAGAAGGGAACAGACTTTTAACACTGAAGCTTTCTTT. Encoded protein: CASRREQTFNTEAFF.

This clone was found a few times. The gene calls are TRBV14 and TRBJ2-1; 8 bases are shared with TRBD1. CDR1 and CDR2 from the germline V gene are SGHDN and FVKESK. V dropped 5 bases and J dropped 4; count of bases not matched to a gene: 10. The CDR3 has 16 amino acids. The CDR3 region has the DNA TGTGCCAGCAGCTCCCGAACAGGGGGTCTGTACAATGAGCAGTTCTTC. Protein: CASSSRTGGLYNEQFF.

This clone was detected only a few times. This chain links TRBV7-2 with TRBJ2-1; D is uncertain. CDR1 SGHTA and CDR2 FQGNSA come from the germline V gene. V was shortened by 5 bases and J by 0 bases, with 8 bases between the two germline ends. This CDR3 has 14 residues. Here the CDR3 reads CASSTALSYNEQFF. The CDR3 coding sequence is TGTGCCAGCAGCACGGCCCTCTCCTACAATGAGCAGTTCTTC.

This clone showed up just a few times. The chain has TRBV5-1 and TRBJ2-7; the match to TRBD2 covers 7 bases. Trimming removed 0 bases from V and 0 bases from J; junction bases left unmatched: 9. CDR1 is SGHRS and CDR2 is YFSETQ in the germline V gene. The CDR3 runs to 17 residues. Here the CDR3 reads CASSLESLADSSYEQYF. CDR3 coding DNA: TGCGCCAGCAGCTTGGAGAGTCTAGCGGACTCCTCCTACGAGCAGTACTTC.

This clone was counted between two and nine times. This CDR3 reads CASSLTGTGGPRETQYF. The CDR3 nucleotides are TGTGCCAGCAGCTTAACCGGGACAGGGGGCCCTAGGGAGACCCAGTACTTC. This chain connects TRBV5-4 to TRBJ2-5; 12 nucleotides match TRBD1. The V gene's germline CDR1 is SGHNT and CDR2 YYREEE (reference sequence). The CDR3 extends over 17 amino acids. The trim removed 2 bases at V and 5 bases at J, leaving 10 bases unmatched. The variable domain in full, with the rest retrieved from reference TRBV5-4 and TRBJ2-5, is ETGVTQSPTHLIKTRGQQVTLRCSSQSGHNTVSWYQQALGQGPQFIFQYYREEENGRGNFPPRFSGLQFPNYSSELNVNALELDDSALYLCASSLTGTGGPRETQYFGPGTRLLVL.

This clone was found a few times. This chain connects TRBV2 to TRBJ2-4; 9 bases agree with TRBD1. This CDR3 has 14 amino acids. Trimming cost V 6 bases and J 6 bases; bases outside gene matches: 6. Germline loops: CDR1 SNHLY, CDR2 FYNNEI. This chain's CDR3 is CASRRQGVGNIQYF. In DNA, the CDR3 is TGTGCCAGCAGACGACAGGGGGTAGGAAACATTCAGTACTTC. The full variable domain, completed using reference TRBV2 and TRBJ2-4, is EPEVTQTPSHQVTQMGQEVILRCVPISNHLYFYWYRQILGQKVEFLVSFYNNEISEKSEIFDDQFSVERPDGSNFTLKIRSTKLEDSAMYFCASRRQGVGNIQYFGAGTRLSVL.

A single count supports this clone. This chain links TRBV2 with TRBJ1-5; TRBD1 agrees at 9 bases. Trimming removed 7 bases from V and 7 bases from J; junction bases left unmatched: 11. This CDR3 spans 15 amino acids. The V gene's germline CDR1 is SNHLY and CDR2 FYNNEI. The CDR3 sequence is CASTRQGQGGQPQHF. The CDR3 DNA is TGTGCCAGCACCCGACAGGGACAGGGCGGCCAGCCCCAGCATTTT.

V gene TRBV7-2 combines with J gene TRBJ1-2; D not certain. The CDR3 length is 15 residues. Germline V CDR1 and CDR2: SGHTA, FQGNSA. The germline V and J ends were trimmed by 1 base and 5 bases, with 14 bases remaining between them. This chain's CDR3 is CASSLGGGQDYGYTF. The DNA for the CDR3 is TGTGCCAGCAGCTTAGGGGGAGGGCAGGATTATGGCTACACCTTC. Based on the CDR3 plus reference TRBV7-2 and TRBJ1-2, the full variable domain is GAGVSQSPSNKVTEKGKDVELRCDPISGHTALYWYRQSLGQGLEFLIYFQGNSAPDKSGLPSDRFSAERTGGSVSTLTIQRTQQEDSAVYLCASSLGGGQDYGYTFGSGTRLTVV.

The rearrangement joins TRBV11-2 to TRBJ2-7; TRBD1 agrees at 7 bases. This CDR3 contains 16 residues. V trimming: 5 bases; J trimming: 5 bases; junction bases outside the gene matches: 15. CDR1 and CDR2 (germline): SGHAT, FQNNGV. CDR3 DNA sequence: TGTGCCAGCAGCCACACGAGGGGGCGAAAGGGACACGAGCAGTACTTC. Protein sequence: CASSHTRGRKGHEQYF.

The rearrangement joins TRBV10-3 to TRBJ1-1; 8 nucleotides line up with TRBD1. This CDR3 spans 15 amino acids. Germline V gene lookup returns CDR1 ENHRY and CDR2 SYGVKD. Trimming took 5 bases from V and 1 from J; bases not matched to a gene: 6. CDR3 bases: TGTGCCATCAGTAGGGACAGGCCAACGAACACTGAAGCTTTCTTT. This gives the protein CAISRDRPTNTEAFF.

The CDR3 loop reads CASSYRGRDSPLHF. CDR3 coding DNA: TGTGCCAGCAGTTACAGGGGGCGGGATTCACCCCTCCACTTT. The chain joins TRBV2 to TRBJ1-6; 9 bases are shared with TRBD1. Per the germline V gene, CDR1 is SNHLY and CDR2 is FYNNEI. The length of the CDR3 is 14 residues. Unmatched junction bases numbered 4, after V lost 5 bases and J lost 8 bases.

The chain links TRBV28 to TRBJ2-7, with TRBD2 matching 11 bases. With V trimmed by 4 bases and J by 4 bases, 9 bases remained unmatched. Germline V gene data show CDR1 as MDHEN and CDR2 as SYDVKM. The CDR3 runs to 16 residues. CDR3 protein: CASSSVGLAGGYEQYF. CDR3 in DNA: TGTGCCAGCAGTTCGGTCGGGTTAGCGGGAGGGTACGAGCAGTACTTC.

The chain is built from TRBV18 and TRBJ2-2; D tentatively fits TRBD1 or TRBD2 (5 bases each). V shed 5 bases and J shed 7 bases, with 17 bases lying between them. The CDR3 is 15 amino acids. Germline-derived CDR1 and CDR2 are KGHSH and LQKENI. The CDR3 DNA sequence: TGTGCCAGCTCATCCTTTTCAGGGAGCGGCGGGGAGCTGTTTTTT. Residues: CASSSFSGSGGELFF.

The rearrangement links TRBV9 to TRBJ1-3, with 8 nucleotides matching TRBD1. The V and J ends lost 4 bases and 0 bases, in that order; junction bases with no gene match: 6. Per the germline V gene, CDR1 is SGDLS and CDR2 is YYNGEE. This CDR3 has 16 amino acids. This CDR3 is CASSRGQEISGNTIYF. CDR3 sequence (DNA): TGTGCCAGCAGCCGGGGACAGGAGATCTCTGGAAACACCATATATTTT.

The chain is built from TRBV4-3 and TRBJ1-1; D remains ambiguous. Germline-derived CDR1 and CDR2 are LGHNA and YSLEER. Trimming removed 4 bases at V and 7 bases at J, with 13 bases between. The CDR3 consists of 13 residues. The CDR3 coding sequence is TGCGCCAGCAGCCTGGGCGGAGGAGTTGAAGCTTTCTTT. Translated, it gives CASSLGGGVEAFF.

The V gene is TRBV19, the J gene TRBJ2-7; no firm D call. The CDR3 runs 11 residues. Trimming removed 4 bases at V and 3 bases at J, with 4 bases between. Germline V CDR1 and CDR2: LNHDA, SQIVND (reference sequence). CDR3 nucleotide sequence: TGTGCCAGTAGTAACGGCTACGAGCAGTACTTC. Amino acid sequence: CASSNGYEQYF.

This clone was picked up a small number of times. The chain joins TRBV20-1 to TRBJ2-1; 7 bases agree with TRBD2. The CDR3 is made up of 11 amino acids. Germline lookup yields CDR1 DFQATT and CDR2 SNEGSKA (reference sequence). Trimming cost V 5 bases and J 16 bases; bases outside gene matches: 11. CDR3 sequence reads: CSASPSAGPFF. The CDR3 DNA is TGCAGTGCTTCTCCCTCAGCGGGGCCCTTCTTC.

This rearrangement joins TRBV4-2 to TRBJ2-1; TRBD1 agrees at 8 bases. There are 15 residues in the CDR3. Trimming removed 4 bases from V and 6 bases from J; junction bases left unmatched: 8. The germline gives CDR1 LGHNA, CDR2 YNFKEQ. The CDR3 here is CASSRSDRDPNEQFF. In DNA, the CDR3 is TGTGCCAGCAGCCGTTCGGACAGGGACCCCAATGAGCAGTTCTTC.